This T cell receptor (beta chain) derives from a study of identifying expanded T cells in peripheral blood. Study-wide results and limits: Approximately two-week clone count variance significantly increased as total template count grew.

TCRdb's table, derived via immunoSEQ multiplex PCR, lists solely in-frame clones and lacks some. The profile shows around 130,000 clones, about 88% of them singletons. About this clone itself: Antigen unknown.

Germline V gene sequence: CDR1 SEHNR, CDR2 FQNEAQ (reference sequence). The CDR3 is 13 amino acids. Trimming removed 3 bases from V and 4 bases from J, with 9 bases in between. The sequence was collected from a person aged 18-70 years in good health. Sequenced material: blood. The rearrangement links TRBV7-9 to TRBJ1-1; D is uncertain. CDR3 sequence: CASSFDKGTEAFF. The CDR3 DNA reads TGTGCCAGCAGCTTTGACAAAGGCACTGAAGCTTTCTTT.